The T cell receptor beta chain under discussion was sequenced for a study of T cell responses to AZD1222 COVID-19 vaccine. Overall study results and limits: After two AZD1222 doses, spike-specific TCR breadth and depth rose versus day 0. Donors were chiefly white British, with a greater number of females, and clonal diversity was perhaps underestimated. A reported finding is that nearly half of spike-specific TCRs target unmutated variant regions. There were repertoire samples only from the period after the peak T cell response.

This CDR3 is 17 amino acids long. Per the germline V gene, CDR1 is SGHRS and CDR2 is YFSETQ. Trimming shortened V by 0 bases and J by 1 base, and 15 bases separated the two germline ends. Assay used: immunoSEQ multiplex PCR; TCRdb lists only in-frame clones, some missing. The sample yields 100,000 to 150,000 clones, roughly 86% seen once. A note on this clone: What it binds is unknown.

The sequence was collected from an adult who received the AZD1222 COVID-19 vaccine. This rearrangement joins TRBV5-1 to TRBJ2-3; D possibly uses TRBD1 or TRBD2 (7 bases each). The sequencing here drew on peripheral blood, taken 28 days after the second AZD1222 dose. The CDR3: CASSLAARGGGTDTQYF. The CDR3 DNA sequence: TGCGCCAGCAGCTTGGCCGCCAGGGGGGGAGGCACAGATACGCAGTATTTT. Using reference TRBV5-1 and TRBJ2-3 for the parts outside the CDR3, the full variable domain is KAGVTQTPRYLIKTRGQQVTLSCSPISGHRSVSWYQQTPGQGLQFLFEYFSETQRNKGNFPGRFSGRQFSNSRSEMNVSTLELGDSALYLCASSLAARGGGTDTQYFGPGTRLTVL.